The 6 T cell receptor beta chains below all came from one sample that was sequenced in a study of blood T cell repertoires in COVID-19. Some clones are missing from TCRdb's copy, which holds only in-frame ones; the method was immunoSEQ multiplex PCR. The sample records some 290,000 clones, roughly nine tenths being singletons. Input material: PBMCs or T cells enriched from blood (not recorded which). These receptors were taken from a woman in her twenties or thirties who had been exposed to COVID-19.

In its sample, this clone was seen a few times. The gene calls are TRBV5-4 and TRBJ2-7; 9 bases are shared with TRBD1. The J segment lost 4 bases and the V segment lost 3 bases, leaving 5 bases of the junction unmatched. The CDR3 extends over 14 amino acids. The V gene's germline CDR1 is SGHNT and CDR2 YYREEE (reference sequence). In nucleotides, the CDR3 is TGTGCCAGCAGCTCGGACAGGGGTCAGTACGAGCAGTACTTC. It translates to CASSSDRGQYEQYF.

This sequence joins TRBV29-1 and TRBJ2-7, with D possibly matching TRBD2 (6 bases). Germline CDR1 SQVTM, CDR2 ANQGSEA. The CDR3 runs to 12 residues. Trimming took 5 bases from V and 5 from J, leaving 13 bases between them. The CDR3 DNA reads TGCAGCGTTCGCCCTTCGGGAGACGAGCAGTACTTC. This encodes CSVRPSGDEQYF.

This chain links TRBV5-5 with TRBJ1-2; possibly TRBD1 for D (6 bases). Trimming left V 4 bases short and J 4 bases short, with 11 bases between. This CDR3 contains 13 residues. Germline-derived CDR1 and CDR2 are SGHKS and YYEKEE (reference sequence). The CDR3 sequence is CASSPDRSYGYTF. The CDR3, as DNA: TGTGCCAGCAGCCCGGACAGATCCTATGGCTACACCTTC.

This chain uses TRBV5-1 with TRBJ1-1; the D gene is possibly TRBD1 (6 bases). V lost 0 bases and J lost 4, with 13 bases in between. CDR3 length equals 15 residues. The V gene's germline CDR1 is SGHRS and CDR2 YFSETQ. Written as DNA, the CDR3 is TGCGCCAGCAGCTTGGGCCCAGGGGTGAGCACTGAAGCTTTCTTT. This gives the protein CASSLGPGVSTEAFF.

V gene TRBV7-2 combines with J gene TRBJ1-5; TRBD1 might be the D (6 bases). Trimming pared 5 bases from V and 4 bases from J, leaving 12 bases between. This CDR3 comprises 14 residues. In germline, CDR1 is SGHTA, CDR2 FQGNSA. In nucleotides, the CDR3 is TGTGCCAGCAGCCAAAGAGGGGGAAATCAGCCCCAGCATTTT. It translates to CASSQRGGNQPQHF. Together with reference TRBV7-2 and TRBJ1-5, the CDR3 gives the full variable domain: GAGVSQSPSNKVTEKGKDVELRCDPISGHTALYWYRQSLGQGLEFLIYFQGNSAPDKSGLPSDRFSAERTGGSVSTLTIQRTQQEDSAVYLCASSQRGGNQPQHFGDGTRLSIL.

The chain recombines TRBV7-8 with TRBJ2-1, with 14 bases that match TRBD2. V was clipped by 4 bases and J by 4 bases; unmatched bases: 6. Germline V gene data show CDR1 as SGHVS and CDR2 as FQNEAQ. CDR3 size: 17 residues. Here the CDR3 DNA reads TGTGCCAGCAGCTCGGGACTAGCGGGGGTGGGATACAATGAGCAGTTCTTC. Amino acids: CASSSGLAGVGYNEQFF.